Described below is a single T cell receptor (beta chain) sequence and its context. Its specificity is unknown. This specimen comes from a study of T cell responses to AZD1222 COVID-19 vaccine. Overall study context: Second doses were pooled across both intervals (about 4 or about 12 weeks).

General study findings and limits: Mapped onto spike, vaccine-associated CD4 TCRs spanned it and were dominant at 160-218 and 743-854. Increases in Spike-specific TCR breadth and depth were seen after two AZD1222 doses. Sampling captured repertoires only after the peak T cell response.

Germline CDR1 reads MGHRA; CDR2 reads YSYEKL. The CDR3 runs 15 residues. Trimming cost V 4 bases and J 4 bases, with 14 bases left between them. Generated by immunoSEQ multiplex PCR, the TCRdb table keeps only in-frame clones and is missing some. Among 150,000 or so clones, 70% to 90% were seen once, and the ten largest hold around 8.6%. J is TRBJ1-3 and V is TRBV4-1; D is unresolved. The material sequenced was peripheral blood, taken on day 0 of AZD1222 vaccination. The origin of this receptor is an adult in good health. CDR3 sequence: CASSPTLGVGNTIYF. In DNA form, the CDR3 reads TGCGCCAGCAGCCCTACCCTCGGGGTCGGAAACACCATATATTTT.